These 8 T cell receptor beta chains were all obtained from the same sample, sequenced in a study of cytomegalovirus exposure and HLA in healthy donors. Use of 60 Vbeta and 13 Jbeta primers characterized the PCR. Profiling relied on immunoSEQ multiplex PCR, and the TCRdb table lists in-frame clones only, not all of them. This sample has about 260,000 clones; roughly two thirds occur once, and the top ten carry under 3%. What was sequenced was PBMCs. The receptors were sampled from a female donor in good health and CMV-seronegative.

This clone was counted only a few times. The rearrangement joins TRBV7-6 to TRBJ2-7, with a tentative D call TRBD2 (5 bases). The V gene's germline CDR1 is SGHVS and CDR2 FNYEAQ. Trimming left V 0 bases short and J 5 bases short, with 11 bases between. This CDR3 contains 14 residues. In DNA, the CDR3 is TGTGCCAGCAGCTTAGCAGACAACGGGGACGAGCAGTACTTC. It codes for CASSLADNGDEQYF.

The chain carries TRBV27 and TRBJ2-7; D is perhaps TRBD2 (6 bases). With 6 bases removed from V and 2 bases from J, the gap between germline ends came to 14 bases. The CDR3 is 14 residues long. The germline V gene has CDR1 MNHEY and CDR2 SMNVEV (reference sequence). CDR3 sequence (DNA): TGTGCCAGCAGGTACTCCGGGAGTACCTACGAGCAGTACTTC. It specifies CASRYSGSTYEQYF.

The gene calls are TRBV4-1 and TRBJ2-1; TRBD2 might be the D (6 bases). There are 16 residues in the CDR3. The V gene's germline CDR1 is MGHRA and CDR2 YSYEKL. The germline V and J ends were trimmed by 1 base and 3 bases, with 13 bases remaining between them. The CDR3 DNA reads as TGCGCCAGCAGCCAAGGAGCACCTAGCGTCTACAATGAGCAGTTCTTC. Protein: CASSQGAPSVYNEQFF.

This chain links TRBV28 with TRBJ2-6; D perhaps matches TRBD1 (6 bases). The CDR3 runs 16 residues. Germline assignment: CDR1 MDHEN and CDR2 SYDVKM. V was cut by 6 bases and J by 7 bases, with 19 bases left in between. CDR3 bases: TGTGCCAGCAGGACTGCCGAACTACAGGGAGCCAACGTCCTGACTTTC. Translated: CASRTAELQGANVLTF.

The chain uses TRBV10-1 and TRBJ2-5, with TRBD2 matching over 8 bases. With V trimmed by 3 bases and J by 11 bases, 8 bases remained unmatched. In germline, CDR1 is WNHNN, CDR2 SYGVQD (reference sequence). This CDR3 spans 13 amino acids. This CDR3 reads CASSEMGAGEQYF. The CDR3 DNA follows: TGCGCCAGCAGTGAAATGGGAGCGGGAGAGCAGTACTTC.

To note about this clone: A read error may produce the germline difference seen at one junction end. The chain uses TRBV7-9 and TRBJ1-1; D gene unclear. Germline loops: CDR1 SEHNR, CDR2 FQNEAQ (reference sequence). The length of the CDR3 is 13 residues. Here the CDR3 reads CSSSLDLSTEAFF. DNA of the CDR3: TGTTCCAGCAGCTTAGATTTATCCACTGAAGCTTTCTTT.

V gene TRBV6-4 combines with J gene TRBJ2-2; TRBD1 agrees at 7 bases. V was pared by 8 bases and J by 5 bases, with 5 bases of the junction left unmatched. Germline CDR1 and CDR2: MRHNA and SNTAGT. The CDR3 extends over 13 amino acids. The CDR3 DNA sequence: TGTGCCAGCGGACAGGATATGACCGGGGAGCTGTTTTTT. Amino acids: CASGQDMTGELFF.

V usage is TRBV9 and J usage is TRBJ2-7; TRBD2 might be the D (6 bases). The V gene lost 4 bases and the J gene lost 5 bases, with 16 bases spanning the gap. CDR1 is SGDLS, CDR2 YYNGEE, per germline. The CDR3 consists of 14 residues. The CDR3 DNA reads TGTGCCAGCAGCCACCAAGGCAGGGAGGACGAGCAGTACTTC. As protein: CASSHQGREDEQYF.